The 25 T cell receptor beta chains in this list originate from one sample, sequenced in a study of regulatory T cells in long-lasting Graves disease. TCR beta libraries were built with iRepertoire HTBI primers and Arm-PCR of CDR3 regions. TCRdb reprocessed the multiplex PCR reads via MiXCR and lists one record per CDR3 protein. The table has a few hundred thousand distinct CDR3 sequences, around 15% seen once; the top ten hold around 20%. Time point: newly diagnosed GD, antithyroid drugs for less than 3 months. With RNA extracted from PBMCs as input, the TCR library was made. The same sample was also used in a study of T cells in Graves' hyperthyroidism and ophthalmopathy.

The specimen was peripheral blood mononuclear cells (PBMCs), collected at new diagnosis, from a patient treated with antithyroid drugs. All receptors derive from a woman in her late teens or twenties with Graves disease.

This clonotype was picked up a small number of times. The rearrangement links TRBV20-1 to TRBJ2-7, with D tentatively TRBD2 (5 bases). There are 12 residues in the CDR3. Deletions cut 6 bases from V and 5 bases from J, with 14 bases between. Germline CDR1 is DFQATT and CDR2 is SNEGSKA (reference sequence). The CDR3: CSAPTRPNEQYF. The CDR3 region has the DNA TGCAGTGCCCCAACTAGACCCAACGAGCAGTACTTC.

This clonotype was observed once. The chain joins TRBV3-1 to TRBJ2-2; 13 nucleotides line up with TRBD2. V shed 0 bases and J 3 bases; nucleotides not matched to a gene: 1. This CDR3 contains 17 residues. Germline CDR1 and CDR2: LGHDT and YNNKEL (reference sequence). The CDR3 is CASSQDGLAGDTGELFF. The DNA of the CDR3 is TGTGCCAGCAGCCAAGACGGACTAGCGGGGGACACCGGGGAGCTGTTTTTT.

This clonotype was observed many times. V is TRBV6-5 and J is TRBJ2-7; a weak D match, TRBD1 (5 bases). V lost 0 bases, J lost 6 bases, and 9 bases lay in between. The CDR3 consists of 13 residues. Germline V gene sequence: CDR1 MNHEY, CDR2 SVGAGI. Written as DNA, the CDR3 is TGTGCCAGCAGTTACTCGGACCAGGGCGAGCAGTACTTC. It translates to CASSYSDQGEQYF.

This clonotype has just a few counts. The J gene is TRBJ2-3, the V gene TRBV12-3 or TRBV12-4; D may be TRBD1 (5 bases). CDR3 length equals 15 residues. Trimming left V 3 bases short and J 4 bases short, with 14 bases between. This chain's CDR3 is CASSFGIGASDTQYF. The CDR3 coding sequence is TGTGCCAGCAGTTTTGGGATAGGGGCTTCAGATACGCAGTATTTT.

This clonotype has ten or more counts. The chain links TRBV5-1 to TRBJ1-1, with D hard to call. Germline V lookup: CDR1 SGHRS, CDR2 YFSETQ. The V gene lost 0 bases and the J gene lost 4 bases, with 10 bases spanning the gap. The CDR3 spans 14 residues. The CDR3: CASSLAWQATEAFF. As DNA, the CDR3 is TGCGCCAGCAGCTTGGCCTGGCAGGCCACTGAAGCTTTCTTT.

This clonotype was observed many times. The chain couples TRBV6-2 or TRBV6-3 to TRBJ2-1; the match to TRBD2 covers 10 bases. The CDR3 is 14 residues long. V lost 8 bases, J lost 5 bases, and 6 bases stayed unmatched. In germline, CDR1 is MNHEY, CDR2 SVGEGT. The CDR3 spells CASSGLAANNEQFF. The CDR3 bases are TGTGCCAGCTCCGGACTAGCGGCGAACAATGAGCAGTTCTTC.

The V gene is TRBV4-1, the J gene TRBJ2-7, with D maybe TRBD2 (7 bases). The V end lost 4 bases, the J end lost 5 bases, and 12 bases lay between the germline ends. CDR3 length equals 13 residues. Germline CDR1 and CDR2: MGHRA and YSYEKL. The CDR3 loop reads CASSRGGGNEQYF. The CDR3 coding sequence is TGCGCCAGCAGCCGGGGGGGGGGCAACGAGCAGTACTTC.

This chain's CDR3 is CASSLPGLALMENIQYF. The CDR3 DNA follows: TGTGCCAGCAGTTTACCGGGACTAGCGCTCATGGAAAACATTCAGTACTTC. The V and J genes are TRBV28 and TRBJ2-4; 10 bases fit TRBD2. Germline trimming cut 2 bases from V and 5 bases from J; bases unmatched to any gene: 9. Germline CDR1 and CDR2: MDHEN and SYDVKM. This CDR3 comprises 17 residues.

This clonotype was counted at least ten times. This sequence joins TRBV20-1 and TRBJ2-1; D gene unclear. Per the germline V gene, CDR1 is DFQATT and CDR2 is SNEGSKA (reference sequence). Between the trimmed V and J ends, which lost 3 bases and 0 bases, there was a span of 6 bases. The CDR3 has 13 amino acids. CDR3 DNA sequence: TGCAGTGCTAGTGACCGCTCCTACAATGAGCAGTTCTTC. Translated, it gives CSASDRSYNEQFF.

This chain joins TRBV5-1 and TRBJ1-2, with D hard to call. V lost 0 bases to trimming and J lost 1 base, with 7 bases between them. The CDR3 extends over 14 amino acids. CDR1 is SGHRS and CDR2 is YFSETQ in the germline V gene. The CDR3 region is CASSLEGFNYGYTF. The CDR3 DNA sequence: TGCGCCAGCAGCTTGGAGGGATTTAACTATGGCTACACCTTC.

For this clonotype: Just one base apart from a much larger clone, this may be a read error. The chain combines TRBV20-1 with TRBJ2-4, with D hard to call. Gene TRBJ2-5 matches the end of the DNA better, so the J call may be wrong. Germline loops: CDR1 DFQATT, CDR2 SNEGSKA (reference sequence). CDR3 length equals 11 residues. This chain's CDR3 is CSARPLKTQYF. CDR3 nucleotides: TGCAGTGCCCGCCCATTGAAGACCCAGTACTTC.

The rearrangement uses TRBV19 and TRBJ2-1; 12 bases are shared with TRBD2. This CDR3 region has 13 residues. Germline values: CDR1 LNHDA, CDR2 SQIVND (reference sequence). Trimming at V came to 10 bases and at J to 10 bases, leaving 8 bases not matched to a gene. The CDR3 loop is CATRTSGTYEQFF. For the CDR3, the DNA is TGTGCCACCCGGACTAGCGGGACCTACGAGCAGTTCTTC.

V usage is TRBV30 and J usage is TRBJ2-2, with D possibly TRBD2 on 5 matching bases. The CDR3 totals 13 residues. Deletions cut 0 bases from V and 5 bases from J, with 7 bases between. Germline V gene lookup returns CDR1 GTSNPN and CDR2 SVGIG (reference sequence). The CDR3 spells CAWSVSGTGELFF. For the CDR3, the DNA is TGTGCCTGGAGTGTTTCGGGGACCGGGGAGCTGTTTTTT.

This clonotype was observed many times. This chain links TRBV7-3 with TRBJ2-1; 7 bases map to TRBD1. Germline CDR1 and CDR2: SGHTA and FQGTGA. V was clipped by 5 bases and J by 0 bases; unmatched bases: 10. This CDR3 region has 17 residues. This CDR3 reads CASSPRPTGSSYNEQFF. The DNA for the CDR3 is TGTGCCAGCAGCCCCCGACCGACAGGGTCCTCCTACAATGAGCAGTTCTTC.

CDR3 DNA sequence: TGCAGTGTACCGGGACAGGGGGCCTACGAGCAGTACTTC. Translated, it gives CSVPGQGAYEQYF. The gene calls are TRBV20-1 and TRBJ2-7; 11 nucleotides line up with TRBD1. Germline CDR1 DFQATT, CDR2 SNEGSKA (reference sequence). The junction had 4 bases not matched to a gene; V was cut back by 7 bases and J by 2 bases. The CDR3 consists of 13 residues.

This clonotype was counted ten times or more. The V gene is TRBV18, the J gene TRBJ2-1; D uncertain. CDR3 size: 13 residues. Trimming left V 3 bases short and J 5 bases short, with 8 bases between. Germline loops: CDR1 KGHSH, CDR2 LQKENI. CDR3 protein: CASSPVGNNEQFF. The CDR3 coding sequence is TGTGCCAGCTCACCCGTCGGAAACAATGAGCAGTTCTTC.

The chain combines TRBV7-2 with TRBJ2-5; 13 nucleotides line up with TRBD2. Losses at the gene ends were 5 bases for V and 4 bases for J; bases not matched to a gene: 7. Germline V CDR1 and CDR2: SGHTA, FQGNSA. The CDR3 has 16 residues. The CDR3 coding sequence is TGTGCCAGCAGCAAAGGACTAGCGGGAGCGGGAGAGACCCAGTACTTC. Its protein is CASSKGLAGAGETQYF. Full variable domain (missing parts from reference TRBV7-2 and TRBJ2-5): GAGVSQSPSNKVTEKGKDVELRCDPISGHTALYWYRQSLGQGLEFLIYFQGNSAPDKSGLPSDRFSAERTGGSVSTLTIQRTQQEDSAVYLCASSKGLAGAGETQYFGPGTRLLVL.

The sample holds one count of this clonotype. J is TRBJ1-3 and V is TRBV6-2 or TRBV6-3; D not resolved. The CDR3 totals 15 residues. Germline V lookup: CDR1 MNHEY, CDR2 SVGEGT. The germline V and J ends were trimmed by 5 bases and 0 bases, with 11 bases remaining between them. The CDR3 nucleotides read TGTGCCAGCAGTCTGAGACGGAGCTCTGGAAACACCATATATTTT. Translation gives CASSLRRSSGNTIYF.

This clonotype was observed a few times. The rearrangement links TRBV4-1 to TRBJ2-7, with 9 nucleotides matching TRBD1. Per germline, CDR1 MGHRA and CDR2 YSYEKL. The V and J ends lost 1 base and 2 bases, in that order; junction bases with no gene match: 3. The CDR3 totals 15 residues. The CDR3 protein is CASSQAGTGTYEQYF. The CDR3 bases are TGCGCCAGCAGCCAAGCCGGGACAGGGACCTACGAGCAGTACTTC.

This clonotype has at least ten counts. The gene calls are TRBV2 and TRBJ2-1; D tentatively reads TRBD1 or TRBD2 (5 bases each). This CDR3 comprises 14 residues. Between the trimmed V and J ends, which lost 7 bases and 6 bases, there was a span of 16 bases. The germline gives CDR1 SNHLY, CDR2 FYNNEI. DNA of the CDR3: TGTGCCAGCATGAGGGGTCGGGTGATCAATGAGCAGTTCTTC. Its translation is CASMRGRVINEQFF.

This clonotype was seen many times. V usage is TRBV28 and J usage is TRBJ2-7, with 10 bases fitting TRBD1. CDR1 and CDR2 from the germline V gene are MDHEN and SYDVKM. Trimming at V came to 4 bases and at J to 2 bases, leaving 5 bases not matched to a gene. CDR3 length: 15 residues. The CDR3 bases are TGTGCCAGCAGTTCAACCGGGACAGGGGCCTACGAGCAGTACTTC. This gives the protein CASSSTGTGAYEQYF.

The chain couples TRBV3-1 to TRBJ1-5; weak D call: TRBD1 (6 bases). V lost 4 bases and J lost 3, with 10 bases in between. This CDR3 is built from 14 residues. Germline CDR1 LGHDT, CDR2 YNNKEL (reference sequence). CDR3 sequence: CASSRGQNNQPQHF. CDR3 DNA: TGTGCCAGCAGCCGAGGACAGAACAATCAGCCCCAGCATTTT.

This chain uses TRBV3-1 with TRBJ2-7, with D possibly being TRBD1 (6 bases). The V end was cut by 5 bases, the J end by 2 bases, with 13 bases between. This CDR3 spans 14 amino acids. The germline gives CDR1 LGHDT, CDR2 YNNKEL (reference sequence). CDR3 in DNA: TGTGCCAGCAGCGCGCCAGGGGCTCCCTACGAGCAGTACTTC. Translating gives CASSAPGAPYEQYF.

This clonotype was recorded at least ten times. The V call is TRBV5-1, the J call TRBJ2-1; possible D gene TRBD1, 5 bases. V was pared by 2 bases and J by 8 bases, with 14 bases between. Germline V gene data show CDR1 as SGHRS and CDR2 as YFSETQ. The CDR3 contains 14 residues. The CDR3: CASSFQGHLDEQFF. CDR3 DNA sequence: TGCGCCAGCAGCTTCCAAGGACATTTGGATGAGCAGTTCTTC.

A few counts support this clonotype. This rearrangement joins TRBV18 to TRBJ2-5; D is tentatively TRBD1 or TRBD2 (5 bases each). The CDR3 runs to 16 residues. The V end lost 1 base, the J end lost 2 bases, and 14 bases lay between the germline ends. Per germline, CDR1 KGHSH and CDR2 LQKENI. CDR3 amino acids: CASSPLGDGIQETQYF. The CDR3 DNA follows: TGTGCCAGCTCACCACTGGGGGACGGAATACAAGAGACCCAGTACTTC.